The sequence of this T cell receptor beta chain was determined in a study of control samples from healthy donors and cancer patients. This CDR3 is 14 amino acids long. Germline V gives CDR1 KGHSH, CDR2 LQKENI. After removal of 5 bases from V and 13 bases from J, the junction contained 10 bases not matched to a gene. Sequencing used immunoSEQ multiplex PCR; TCRdb keeps in-frame clones, though not all of them. The sample carries 35,000 to 55,000 clones, under 95% recorded once. V and J are TRBV18 and TRBJ2-3; TRBD2 matches 12 bases. Material: PBMCs. The clonotype originates from a woman between 40 and 55 years old with head and neck cancer. DNA of the CDR3: TGTGCCAGCTCAGAGACTAGCGGGGGATTGGCGGAGTATTTT. Its translation is CASSETSGGLAEYF.